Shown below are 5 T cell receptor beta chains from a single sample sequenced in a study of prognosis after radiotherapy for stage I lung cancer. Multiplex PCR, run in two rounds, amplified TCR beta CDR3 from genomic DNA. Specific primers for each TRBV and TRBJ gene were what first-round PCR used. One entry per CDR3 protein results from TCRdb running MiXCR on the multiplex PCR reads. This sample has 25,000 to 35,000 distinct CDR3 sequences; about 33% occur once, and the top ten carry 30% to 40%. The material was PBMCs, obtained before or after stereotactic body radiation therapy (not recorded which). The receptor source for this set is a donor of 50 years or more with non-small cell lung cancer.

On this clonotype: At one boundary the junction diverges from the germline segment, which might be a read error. CDR3 in amino acids: CASSSPGTGVSNTRELFF. CDR3 nucleotides: TGTGCCAGCAGTTCCCCCGGGACAGGGGTCTCCAACACCCGGGAGCTGTTTTTT. The chain is built from TRBV28 and TRBJ2-2, with TRBD1 matching 10 bases. The CDR3 has 18 residues. Germline CDR1 MDHEN, CDR2 SYDVKM. The full variable domain, rest sourced from reference TRBV28 and TRBJ2-2, is DVKVTQSSRYLVKRTGEKVFLECVQDMDHENMFWYRQDPGLGLRLIYFSYDVKMKEKGDIPEGYSVSREKKERFSLILESASTNQTSMYLCASSSPGTGVSNTRELFFGEGSRLTVL.

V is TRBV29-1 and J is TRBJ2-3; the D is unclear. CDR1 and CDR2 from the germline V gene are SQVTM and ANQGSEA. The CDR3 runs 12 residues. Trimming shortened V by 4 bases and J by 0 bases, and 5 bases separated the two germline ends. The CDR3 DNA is TGCAGCGTTGTTGTGAGCACAGATACGCAGTATTTT. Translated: CSVVVSTDTQYF.

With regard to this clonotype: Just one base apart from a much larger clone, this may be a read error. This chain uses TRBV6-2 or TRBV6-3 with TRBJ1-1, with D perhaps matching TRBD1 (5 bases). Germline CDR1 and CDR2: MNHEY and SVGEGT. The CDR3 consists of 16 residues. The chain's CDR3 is CVSTQGAVNMNTEAFF. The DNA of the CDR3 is TGTGTCAGCACCCAGGGTGCCGTTAACATGAACACTGAAGCTTTCTTT.

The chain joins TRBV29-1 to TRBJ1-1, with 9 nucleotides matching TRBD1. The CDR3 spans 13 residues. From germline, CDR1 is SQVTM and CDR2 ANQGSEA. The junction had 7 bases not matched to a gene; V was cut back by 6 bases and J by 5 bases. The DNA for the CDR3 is TGCAGCGTAACAGGGGGCGCATGGACTGAAGCTTTCTTT. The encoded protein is CSVTGGAWTEAFF.

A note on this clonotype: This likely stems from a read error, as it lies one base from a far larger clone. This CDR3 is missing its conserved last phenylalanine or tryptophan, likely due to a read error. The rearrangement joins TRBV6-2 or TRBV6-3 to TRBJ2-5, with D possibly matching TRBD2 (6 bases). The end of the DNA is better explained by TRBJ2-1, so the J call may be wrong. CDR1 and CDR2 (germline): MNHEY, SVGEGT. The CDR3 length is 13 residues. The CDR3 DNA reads TGTGCCAGCCGTACTCGGGGGTCCAATGAGCAGTTCTCC. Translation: CASRTRGSNEQFS.